Listed below are T cell receptor beta chains from one sample, sequenced in a study of CD8+ T cells in alopecia areata. Produced via immunoSEQ multiplex PCR; TCRdb's table is partial and in-frame only. The data contain 150,000 to 200,000 clones, approximately 59% of them singletons. The specimen comprised CD4+ T cells sorted from blood, sampled at week 0. Receptors were obtained from a human donor with alopecia areata. Each CDR3 is given with its conserved first and last residue. The D gene is left open where the match is weak. A clone size is listed for some rows: how often the clone was seen (once, few, many), or a class if it is expanded.

abundance	d_gene	j_gene	v_gene	CDR3aa	CDR3nt
once	TRBD2	TRBJ2-5	TRBV30	CAWSVPGGGTIYAYQETQYF	TGTGCCTGGAGTGTACCGGGCGGGGGGACCATATACGCTTACCAAGAGACCCAGTACTTC
.	.	TRBJ2-7	TRBV9	CASSVGDSSYEQYF	TGTGCCAGCAGCGTAGGTGACAGCTCCTACGAGCAGTACTTC
.	.	TRBJ2-1	TRBV6-6	CASSGRYNEQFF	TGTGCCAGCAGTGGACGGTACAATGAGCAGTTCTTC
.	TRBD2	TRBJ2-3	TRBV5-6	CASSYIPGLAEVLQYF	TGTGCCAGCAGCTATATTCCGGGACTAGCCGAAGTACTGCAGTATTTT
.	.	TRBJ2-7	TRBV4-1	CASSPSQGIYEQYF	TGCGCCAGCAGCCCCTCACAGGGTATCTACGAGCAGTACTTC
.	.	TRBJ1-6	TRBV13	CASTHGGGRPLHF	TGTGCCAGCACCCACGGCGGTGGACGGCCCCTCCACTTT
few	.	TRBJ1-1	TRBV29-1	CSVDWRGRAFF	TGCAGCGTTGATTGGAGGGGTCGAGCTTTCTTT
few	.	TRBJ1-2	TRBV30	CAWARGIPNYGYTF	TGTGCCTGGGCTCGGGGAATACCTAACTATGGCTACACCTTC
few	TRBD2	TRBJ2-1	TRBV7-2	CASSLGTSNEQFF	TGTGCCAGCAGCTTGGGGACTAGCAATGAGCAGTTCTTC
.	.	TRBJ1-2	TRBV5-1	CASSWSRQPNYGYTF	TGCGCCAGCAGCTGGAGTCGGCAACCTAACTATGGCTACACCTTC
.	TRBD1	TRBJ2-7	TRBV25-1	CASRPGTGSHEQYF	TGTGCCAGCAGGCCCGGGACAGGGTCCCACGAGCAGTACTTC
.	.	TRBJ2-7	TRBV25-1	CASSESIYEQYF	TGTGCCAGCAGTGAATCTATCTACGAGCAGTACTTC
.	TRBD1	TRBJ2-7	TRBV7-2	CASSSNRGNLGEQYF	TGTGCCAGCAGCTCGAACAGGGGGAATTTAGGCGAGCAGTACTTC
.	.	TRBJ1-5	TRBV30	CAWSHGRDQPQHF	TGTGCCTGGAGTCACGGGAGGGATCAGCCCCAGCATTTT
.	TRBD2	TRBJ2-1	TRBV7-9	CASGAGTSGNNEQFF	TGTGCCAGCGGGGCCGGGACTAGCGGGAATAATGAGCAGTTCTTC
.	.	TRBJ1-5	TRBV7-3	CASALEFNQPQHF	TGTGCCAGCGCCCTTGAATTCAATCAGCCCCAGCATTTT
few	.	TRBJ1-5	TRBV27	CASSFGGQPQHF	TGTGCCAGCAGTTTTGGTGGTCAGCCCCAGCATTTT
.	.	TRBJ2-5	TRBV23-1	CASSQTKETQYF	TGCGCCAGCAGTCAAACGAAAGAGACCCAGTACTTC
.	.	TRBJ2-5	TRBV29-1	CSVEEGAAHQETQYF	TGCAGCGTTGAAGAGGGGGCAGCACATCAAGAGACCCAGTACTTC
once	.	TRBJ2-3	TRBV28	CASKKGTDTQYF	TGTGCCAGCAAAAAGGGGACAGATACGCAGTATTTT
.	.	TRBJ2-6	TRBV29-1	CSVEEGSSGANVLTF	TGCAGCGTTGAAGAAGGCAGCTCTGGGGCCAACGTCCTGACTTTC
.	.	TRBJ1-6	TRBV20-1	CSANPGTADYF	TGCAGTGCGAATCCCGGGACGGCCGATTACTTT
.	TRBD1	TRBJ1-2	TRBV18	CASSLGQGHGYTF	TGTGCCAGCTCACTCGGACAGGGTCATGGCTACACCTTC
.	TRBD1	TRBJ2-4	TRBV11-3	CASSLGHGQGAKNIQYF	TGTGCCAGCAGCTTAGGCCACGGACAGGGAGCCAAAAACATTCAGTACTTC
.	.	TRBJ1-1	TRBV14	CASSQDLGSEAFF	TGTGCCAGCAGCCAAGATTTGGGTAGTGAAGCTTTCTTT
.	.	TRBJ2-1	TRBV30	CAWSGGNRIDEQFF	TGTGCCTGGAGTGGGGGAAATCGGATCGATGAGCAGTTCTTC
.	TRBD1	TRBJ1-6	TRBV5-1	CASSLGTGVNSPLHF	TGCGCCAGCAGCTTGGGGACAGGGGTCAATTCACCCCTCCACTTT
.	TRBD2	TRBJ2-1	TRBV4-1	CASSQLAGVPYNEQFF	TGCGCCAGCAGCCAATTGGCGGGGGTTCCCTACAATGAGCAGTTCTTC
.	.	TRBJ1-2	TRBV6-5	CASSYSRGSYGYTF	TGTGCCAGCAGTTACTCGAGGGGCAGCTATGGCTACACCTTC
.	TRBD2	TRBJ2-3	TRBV6-1	CASSVIAGGPDTQYF	TGTGCCAGCAGTGTTATAGCGGGGGGCCCAGATACGCAGTATTTT
.	TRBD1	TRBJ2-7	TRBV7-9	CASRETGTEQYF	TGTGCCAGCAGGGAGACAGGGACCGAGCAGTACTTC
.	TRBD1	TRBJ1-1	TRBV7-9	CASRLIFGTGGGFPGEAFF	TGTGCCAGCAGACTAATATTCGGGACAGGGGGCGGCTTTCCGGGTGAAGCTTTCTTT
.	.	TRBJ2-3	TRBV11-2	CASSLVLGPSTDTQYF	TGTGCCAGCAGCTTAGTTCTGGGGCCGAGCACAGATACGCAGTATTTT
.	.	TRBJ2-5	TRBV15	CATRGVEETQYF	TGTGCCACCAGAGGTGTTGAAGAGACCCAGTACTTC
.	.	TRBJ2-1	TRBV7-3	CASSQTPGDPSYNEQFF	TGTGCCAGCAGCCAAACCCCGGGGGACCCCTCCTACAATGAGCAGTTCTTC
few	TRBD1	TRBJ2-3	TRBV30	CAWGVQGVRADTQYF	TGTGCCTGGGGCGTACAGGGGGTTCGGGCAGATACGCAGTATTTT
.	.	TRBJ2-3	TRBV7-2	CASSSGVRDTQYF	TGTGCCAGCAGCTCCGGAGTGAGAGATACGCAGTATTTT
few	.	TRBJ1-2	TRBV30	CAWSSSRTELNYGYTF	TGTGCCTGGAGTTCCTCTCGGACAGAGCTGAACTATGGCTACACCTTC
.	.	TRBJ1-2	TRBV30	CAWSRQGRGYTF	TGTGCCTGGAGTAGGCAGGGTCGGGGCTACACCTTC
.	.	TRBJ2-3	TRBV30	CACLVSQTIQYF	TGTGCCTGCCTTGTCTCCCAGACTATCCAGTATTTT
.	.	TRBJ2-5	TRBV29-1	CSDADQRETQYF	TGCAGCGATGCAGACCAACGAGAGACCCAGTACTTC
once	.	TRBJ1-2	TRBV6-6	CASPGSYGYTF	TGTGCCAGCCCAGGGAGCTATGGCTACACCTTC
.	.	TRBJ1-1	TRBV4-1	CASSQELHVGAEAFF	TGCGCCAGCAGCCAAGAACTCCACGTCGGGGCTGAAGCTTTCTTT
few	.	TRBJ1-3	TRBV7-9	CASSLVMDTIYF	TGTGCCAGCAGCTTAGTTATGGACACCATATATTTT
.	TRBD1	TRBJ2-2	TRBV5-1	CASSSQGRTGELFF	TGCGCCAGCAGCTCACAGGGGCGCACCGGGGAGCTGTTTTTT
few	.	TRBJ1-6	TRBV10-3	CAIRTDNSPLHF	TGTGCCATCAGGACAGATAATTCACCCCTCCACTTT
.	.	TRBJ2-2	TRBV5-1	CASGPRGDTGELFF	TGCGCCAGCGGCCCACGAGGAGACACCGGGGAGCTGTTTTTT
.	TRBD1	TRBJ1-3	TRBV7-9	CASSRKGQGANTIYF	TGTGCCAGCAGCCGGAAAGGACAGGGGGCAAACACCATATATTTT
.	.	TRBJ1-5	TRBV15	CATSRAQWQPQHF	TGTGCCACCAGCAGAGCTCAATGGCAGCCCCAGCATTTT
few	.	TRBJ1-5	TRBV10-3	CAISEDKEGGQPQHF	TGTGCCATCAGCGAAGATAAGGAGGGGGGACAGCCCCAGCATTTT
.	.	TRBJ1-1	TRBV2	CASSEEGLMNTEAFF	TGTGCCAGCAGTGAAGAGGGCCTGATGAACACTGAAGCTTTCTTT
.	.	TRBJ1-2	TRBV10-3	CAISDRDFAYGYTF	TGTGCCATCAGCGACCGGGACTTCGCATATGGCTACACCTTC
few	.	TRBJ1-2	TRBV5-1	CASSPQTAYGYTF	TGCGCCAGCAGCCCCCAGACCGCCTATGGCTACACCTTC
few	.	TRBJ1-5	TRBV4-1	CASSQVRGKGNQPQHF	TGCGCCAGCAGCCAAGTGAGGGGAAAGGGCAATCAGCCCCAGCATTTT